These T cell receptor beta chains were read from a single sample in a study of T-cell reconstitution after alpha-beta-depleted transplantation in children. Each CDR3 protein gets one entry after TCRdb re-called the PCR reads with MiXCR. The profile shows 700,000 to 850,000 distinct CDR3 sequences, approximately 15% of them singletons. This specimen consisted of PBMCs, mostly from graft donor cells, obtained 360 days after TCRalphabeta/CD19-depleted stem cell transplant. These receptor sequences come from a male patient younger than 18 who had a stem cell transplant for acute lymphoblastic leukemia, so the T cells may come from the graft donor. Each CDR3 is given with its conserved first and last residue. The D gene is left open where the match is weak. Rows give clone size only sometimes, using once, few, many, or a class for an expanded clone.

v_gene	d_gene	abundance	j_gene	CDR3aa	CDR3nt
TRBV29-1	NA	many	TRBJ2-1	CSPEVSRHYNEQFF	TGCAGTCCGGAAGTGTCCCGGCATTACAATGAGCAGTTCTTC
TRBV29-1	NA	many	TRBJ2-5	CSVGGLGGQETQYF	TGCAGCGTTGGGGGGTTAGGGGGGCAAGAGACCCAGTACTTC
TRBV12-3/TRBV12-4	TRBD1	many	TRBJ2-3	CASQTGGRTDTQYF	TGTGCCAGCCAGACAGGGGGCAGGACAGATACGCAGTATTTT
TRBV29-1	NA	NA	TRBJ2-7	CSALLGVGVYEQYF	TGCAGCGCGCTTTTGGGAGTAGGCGTTTACGAGCAGTACTTC
TRBV6-1	TRBD2	few	TRBJ2-1	CASSEATVWELADYNEQFF	TGTGCCAGCAGTGAAGCAACCGTATGGGAACTAGCGGACTACAATGAGCAGTTCTTC
TRBV27	TRBD1	many	TRBJ1-1	CASSFLDRGGTEAFF	TGTGCCAGCAGTTTCCTCGACAGGGGTGGGACTGAAGCTTTCTTT
TRBV6-5	NA	NA	TRBJ1-2	CASSYPGQGGYTF	TGTGCCAGCAGTTACCCGGGGCAGGGGGGCTACACCTTC
TRBV12-3/TRBV12-4	NA	NA	TRBJ1-5	CASSPTGKGNQPQHF	TGTGCCAGCAGTCCGACGGGGAAGGGCAATCAGCCCCAGCATTTT
TRBV7-2	NA	few	TRBJ1-4	CASSFIAMNEKLFF	TGTGCCAGCAGCTTTATTGCCATGAATGAAAAACTGTTTTTT
TRBV29-1	NA	many	TRBJ2-7	CSVVAATYEQYF	TGCAGCGTTGTTGCGGCGACTTACGAGCAGTACTTC
TRBV3-1	NA	NA	TRBJ2-3	CASSQLLGDLVADTQYF	TGTGCCAGCAGTCAACTTCTTGGGGACCTGGTGGCAGATACGCAGTATTTT
TRBV3-1	TRBD2	few	TRBJ2-1	CASSLRGGDNEQFF	TGTGCCAGCAGCCTCCGGGGGGGAGACAATGAGCAGTTCTTC
TRBV5-1	NA	few	TRBJ1-2	CASSPPRGRYGYTF	TGCGCCAGCAGCCCTCCCCGGGGCCGCTATGGCTACACCTTC
TRBV20-1	TRBD1	few	TRBJ2-2	CSAPTGTGIGELFF	TGCAGTGCCCCCACCGGGACAGGGATTGGGGAGCTGTTTTTT
TRBV18	NA	NA	TRBJ2-4	CASSPLRSPAKNIQYF	TGTGCCAGCTCACCACTGAGGAGCCCAGCCAAAAACATTCAGTACTTC
TRBV7-9	TRBD2	NA	TRBJ2-7	CASSPLIAGGPYEQYF	TGTGCCAGCAGTCCCCTCATAGCGGGAGGGCCTTACGAGCAGTACTTC
TRBV6-1	TRBD1	NA	TRBJ2-1	CASSPLGDRVFDEQFF	TGTGCCAGCAGCCCTCTCGGGGACAGGGTTTTCGATGAGCAGTTCTTC
TRBV18	NA	NA	TRBJ2-3	CASSSQQGLTDTQYF	TGTGCCAGCTCTTCCCAACAAGGACTCACAGATACGCAGTATTTT
TRBV24-1	NA	many	TRBJ2-3	CATSAPDRLDPADTQYF	TGTGCCACCAGTGCCCCTGACAGGTTAGACCCTGCAGATACGCAGTATTTT
TRBV11-2	TRBD2	NA	TRBJ2-5	CASSFSRLAGGLETQYF	TGTGCCAGCAGCTTCTCACGACTAGCGGGAGGGCTAGAGACCCAGTACTTC
TRBV5-1	NA	many	TRBJ1-5	CASSSGTGNQPQHF	TGCGCCAGCAGCTCCGGTACCGGCAATCAGCCCCAGCATTTT
TRBV12-3/TRBV12-4	NA	NA	TRBJ2-1	CASSNLYNEQFF	TGTGCCAGCAGCAATCTATACAATGAGCAGTTCTTC
TRBV29-1	TRBD1	few	TRBJ2-4	CSAGTGVAKNIQYF	TGCAGCGCCGGGACAGGGGTGGCCAAAAACATTCAGTACTTC
TRBV4-2	TRBD1	few	TRBJ2-3	CASSQPTGWTDTQYF	TGTGCCAGCAGCCAACCGACAGGGTGGACAGATACGCAGTATTTT
TRBV7-9	NA	NA	TRBJ2-2	CASSLLDFTGELFF	TGTGCCAGCAGCTTACTAGACTTCACCGGGGAGCTGTTTTTT
TRBV5-1	TRBD1	many	TRBJ1-1	CASSPTGDTEAFF	TGTGCCAGCTCACCGACAGGGGACACTGAAGCTTTCTTT
TRBV11-1	TRBD2	many	TRBJ2-3	CASSLADNSGSGRHTQYF	TGTGCCAGCAGCTTAGCGGATAATAGCGGGAGTGGTCGTCATACGCAGTATTTT
TRBV11-2	TRBD2	NA	TRBJ2-7	CASSSVAGGPLGNEQYF	TGTGCCAGCAGCTCGGTAGCGGGAGGGCCTTTGGGGAACGAGCAGTACTTC
TRBV4-1	TRBD1	few	TRBJ2-2	CASSPRRQGGTGELFF	TGCGCCAGCAGCCCCAGAAGACAGGGTGGAACCGGGGAGCTGTTTTTT
TRBV2	TRBD2	once	TRBJ2-2	CASSRLAGGSDTGELFF	TGTGCCAGCAGTCGTCTAGCGGGAGGGTCGGACACCGGGGAGCTGTTTTTT
TRBV9	NA	NA	TRBJ2-7	CASSVDGLHGPYEQYF	TGTGCCAGCAGCGTAGACGGGCTGCATGGTCCCTACGAGCAGTACTTC
TRBV15	NA	NA	TRBJ2-1	CATSTPGQEEQFF	TGTGCCACCAGCACCCCAGGTCAGGAAGAGCAGTTCTTC
TRBV7-2	NA	NA	TRBJ2-7	CASSPWRGYEQYF	TGTGCCAGCAGCCCATGGAGAGGGTACGAGCAGTACTTC
TRBV7-7	NA	few	TRBJ1-1	CASSLFRDTEAFF	TGTGCCAGCAGCCTGTTTAGGGACACTGAAGCTTTCTTT
TRBV5-5	NA	NA	TRBJ1-5	CASSLLRGGNQPQHF	TGTGCCAGCAGCTTGTTACGGGGAGGCAATCAGCCCCAGCATTTT
TRBV5-1	NA	few	TRBJ2-3	CASLRLGGTDTQYF	TGCGCCAGCCTTAGGCTCGGGGGCACAGATACGCAGTATTTT
TRBV27	TRBD1	NA	TRBJ2-5	CASSAHRGVETQYF	TGTGCCAGCAGTGCACACAGGGGAGTGGAGACCCAGTACTTC
TRBV10-3	TRBD2	few	TRBJ2-1	CAISVGQREPNEQFF	TGTGCCATCAGTGTCGGCCAGCGGGAGCCCAATGAGCAGTTCTTC
TRBV7-9	NA	many	TRBJ2-1	CASSATLNEQFF	TGTGCCAGTAGTGCCACACTCAATGAGCAGTTCTTC
TRBV5-1	NA	many	TRBJ1-3	CASSLEGQGRNTIYF	TGCGCCAGCAGCTTGGAAGGTCAGGGCAGGAACACCATCTATTTT
TRBV7-9	NA	NA	TRBJ2-2	CASSSYRFSIDTGELFF	TGTGCCAGCAGCTCCTACCGCTTTTCTATTGACACCGGGGAGCTGTTTTTT
TRBV20-1	NA	NA	TRBJ2-7	CSANQATYEQYF	TGCAGTGCTAACCAGGCCACCTACGAGCAGTACTTC
TRBV12-5	NA	NA	TRBJ1-2	CASGGDQAYTF	TGTGCTAGTGGAGGGGATCAGGCCTACACCTTC
TRBV29-1	NA	NA	TRBJ2-7	CSAGAGPQYEQYF	TGCAGCGCCGGGGCAGGGCCTCAATACGAGCAGTACTTC
TRBV28	TRBD1	NA	TRBJ2-7	CATRATGTGRYEQYF	TGTGCCACCAGAGCCACCGGGACAGGGCGCTACGAGCAGTACTTC
TRBV12-3/TRBV12-4	NA	many	TRBJ2-3	CASRGLRGRADTQYF	TGTGCCAGCAGGGGGCTCAGGGGAAGGGCAGATACGCAGTATTTT
TRBV3-1	TRBD2	few	TRBJ2-5	CASSGLAGDQETQYF	TGTGCCAGCAGCGGACTAGCGGGAGACCAAGAGACCCAGTACTTC
TRBV20-1	TRBD2	NA	TRBJ2-5	CSAESPGLAAETQYF	TGCAGTGCTGAATCACCGGGACTAGCCGCAGAGACCCAGTACTTC
TRBV29-1	NA	NA	TRBJ2-7	CSVDLGGHEQYF	TGCAGCGTTGACCTCGGAGGGCACGAGCAGTACTTC
TRBV29-1	NA	few	TRBJ1-1	CSVEDWPTGRVEAFF	TGCAGCGTTGAAGATTGGCCCACAGGGCGCGTTGAAGCTTTCTTT
TRBV29-1	NA	many	TRBJ2-5	CSARRSGGTQYF	TGCAGCGCTAGGAGGAGTGGAGGGACCCAGTACTTC
TRBV7-6	NA	few	TRBJ2-7	CASSSNGGTYEQYF	TGTGCCAGCAGCTCAAACGGGGGTACCTACGAGCAGTACTTC
TRBV5-1	TRBD2	few	TRBJ2-3	CASSLAPGLGTDTQYF	TGCGCCAGCAGCTTGGCCCCGGGACTAGGCACAGATACGCAGTATTTT
TRBV19	TRBD2	few	TRBJ2-7	CASSTGRVAGVYEQYF	TGTGCCAGTAGTACCGGTAGGGTAGCGGGAGTCTACGAGCAGTACTTC
TRBV7-6	NA	NA	TRBJ2-3	CASSLGRGDSTDTQYF	TGTGCCAGCAGCTTAGGCAGGGGCGATAGCACAGATACGCAGTATTTT
TRBV3-1	NA	NA	TRBJ2-1	CASISYNEQFF	TGTGCCAGCATATCATACAATGAGCAGTTCTTC